One and the same sample provided the 29 T cell receptor beta chains below, sequenced in a study of immune evolution from preneoplasia to lung adenocarcinoma. Some clones are missing from TCRdb's copy, which holds only in-frame ones; the method was immunoSEQ multiplex PCR. The sample lists approximately 17,000 clones, roughly 90% seen once, with 2.6% in the top ten. The material sequenced was FFPE invasive lung adenocarcinoma tissue. Receptor source: a person between 65 and 79 years old with invasive lung adenocarcinoma.

V usage is TRBV4-1 and J usage is TRBJ2-5, with D uncertain. The CDR3 runs 13 residues. The V gene's germline CDR1 is MGHRA and CDR2 YSYEKL. Trimming took 1 base from V and 1 from J, leaving 4 bases between them. In DNA, the CDR3 is TGCGCCAGCAGCCAAGTGGGCCAAGAGACCCAGTACTTC. This gives the protein CASSQVGQETQYF.

The V gene is TRBV10-1, the J gene TRBJ1-1, with D tentatively TRBD1 (5 bases). This CDR3 has 13 amino acids. Germline CDR1 reads WNHNN; CDR2 reads SYGVQD (reference sequence). V was cut by 4 bases and J by 11 bases, with 17 bases left in between. The CDR3 DNA reads as TGCGCCAGCAGTGGCTCCCGGGACCGAGAGGCTTTCTTT. As protein: CASSGSRDREAFF.

V usage is TRBV9 and J usage is TRBJ2-3; 13 bases are shared with TRBD2. Unmatched junction bases numbered 7, after V lost 3 bases and J lost 9 bases. This CDR3 is built from 15 residues. Germline V gene data show CDR1 as SGDLS and CDR2 as YYNGEE. As DNA, the CDR3 is TGTGCCAGCAGCGAGGGACTAGCGGGATTAGGAACGCAGTATTTT. It specifies CASSEGLAGLGTQYF.

The chain combines TRBV29-1 with TRBJ2-7; 8 nucleotides match TRBD1. The germline V gene encodes CDR1 SQVTM and CDR2 ANQGSEA. V lost 6 bases and J lost 6; bases outside the gene matches: 4. This CDR3 region has 11 residues. Here the CDR3 DNA reads TGCAGCGTGGGACAGGAGGTCGAGCAGTACTTC. Translation gives CSVGQEVEQYF.

The chain joins TRBV19 to TRBJ2-4; 14 positions agree with TRBD2. The CDR3 sequence is 15 residues long. The germline V gene has CDR1 LNHDA and CDR2 SQIVND (reference sequence). The V and J ends lost 7 bases and 5 bases, in that order; junction bases with no gene match: 4. The chain's CDR3 is CASMSGLAGENIQYF. The CDR3 region has the DNA TGTGCCAGTATGTCGGGACTAGCGGGAGAAAACATTCAGTACTTC.

J is TRBJ2-3 and V is TRBV19, with D possibly matching TRBD2 (6 bases). Germline lookup yields CDR1 LNHDA and CDR2 SQIVND (reference sequence). The CDR3 extends over 16 amino acids. With 5 bases removed from V and 4 bases from J, the gap between germline ends came to 19 bases. The CDR3 protein is CASSPRGTGAADTQYF. The CDR3, as DNA: TGTGCCAGTAGTCCCCGGGGGACCGGTGCTGCAGATACGCAGTATTTT.

The chain recombines TRBV7-8 with TRBJ2-5, with a weak D call TRBD2 (6 bases). Looked up from germline, CDR1 is SGHVS and CDR2 is FQNEAQ. The CDR3 contains 14 residues. Trimming left V 3 bases short and J 0 bases short, with 8 bases between. Here the CDR3 reads CASSFRDYQETQYF. In nucleotides, the CDR3 is TGTGCCAGCAGCTTCCGGGACTACCAAGAGACCCAGTACTTC.

This clone was seen once. The chain is built from TRBV7-8 and TRBJ1-4, with D possibly TRBD1 on 5 matching bases. This CDR3 has 14 amino acids. Trimming cost V 5 bases and J 5 bases, with 12 bases left between them. Germline values: CDR1 SGHVS, CDR2 FQNEAQ. CDR3 DNA: TGTGCCAGCAGCCGTAGGGGACGGAATGAAAAACTGTTTTTT. Translated: CASSRRGRNEKLFF.

The V and J genes are TRBV7-8 and TRBJ1-2; TRBD1 matches 8 bases. This CDR3 has 14 residues. The germline V gene encodes CDR1 SGHVS and CDR2 FQNEAQ. Trimming took 2 bases from V and 4 from J; bases not matched to a gene: 3. The CDR3 loop is CASSLYQGAYGYTF. The DNA for the CDR3 is TGTGCCAGCAGCTTATACCAGGGGGCCTATGGCTACACCTTC.

This clone appeared a single time. The gene calls are TRBV9 and TRBJ1-2; 7 bases are shared with TRBD1. The CDR3 runs to 13 residues. With V trimmed by 4 bases and J by 8 bases, 8 bases remained unmatched. Germline lookup yields CDR1 SGDLS and CDR2 YYNGEE. The CDR3 DNA is TGTGCCAGCAGCCCCGGGACAGAGACGGGCTACACCTTC. Residues: CASSPGTETGYTF. Full variable domain (outside the CDR3, taken from reference TRBV9 and TRBJ1-2): DSGVTQTPKHLITATGQRVTLRCSPRSGDLSVYWYQQSLDQGLQFLIQYYNGEERAKGNILERFSAQQFPDLHSELNLSSLELGDSALYFCASSPGTETGYTFGSGTRLTVV.

The chain uses TRBV6-1 and TRBJ1-2; 8 nucleotides match TRBD1. V trimming: 4 bases; J trimming: 4 bases; junction bases outside the gene matches: 2. CDR3 length: 13 residues. Germline CDR1 MNHNS, CDR2 SASEGT. The CDR3 loop reads CASSATGVYGYTF. The CDR3 DNA sequence: TGTGCCAGCAGTGCGACAGGGGTCTATGGCTACACCTTC.

This clone was observed a few times. The chain links TRBV7-3 to TRBJ2-1; a weak D match, TRBD2 (6 bases). The germline CDR1 and CDR2 sequences are SGHTA and FQGTGA. The CDR3 consists of 15 residues. With 5 bases removed from V and 0 bases from J, the gap between germline ends came to 11 bases. CDR3 DNA sequence: TGTGCCAGCAGCCGCGGAGCGGGCTCCTACAATGAGCAGTTCTTC. Translated, it gives CASSRGAGSYNEQFF.

The V call is TRBV19, the J call TRBJ2-6; D remains unclear. The CDR3 covers 17 residues. In germline, CDR1 is LNHDA, CDR2 SQIVND (reference sequence). The V end was cut by 0 bases, the J end by 0 bases, with 9 bases between. The CDR3 nucleotides read TGTGCCAGTAGTATAGATAGGCGGTCCTCTGGGGCCAACGTCCTGACTTTC. This gives the protein CASSIDRRSSGANVLTF.

The V call is TRBV5-6, the J call TRBJ2-7, with 10 bases fitting TRBD2. CDR3 length: 15 amino acids. Germline V gene sequence: CDR1 SGHDT, CDR2 YYEEEE. Trimming cost V 4 bases and J 2 bases; bases outside gene matches: 6. CDR3 region: CASSSLLAGTYEQYF. The CDR3 DNA sequence: TGTGCCAGCAGCAGCCTACTAGCGGGAACCTACGAGCAGTACTTC.

The chain couples TRBV5-1 to TRBJ1-1; D unclear. The length of the CDR3 is 14 residues. CDR1 is SGHRS, CDR2 YFSETQ, per germline. V gave up 0 bases and J gave up 6 bases, with 12 bases separating them. The CDR3 is CASSLGGGQPEAFF. CDR3 DNA sequence: TGCGCCAGCAGCTTGGGGGGAGGCCAGCCTGAAGCTTTCTTT.

The chain carries TRBV5-1 and TRBJ2-1, with D possibly TRBD1 on 6 matching bases. The CDR3 is 13 amino acids. With 3 bases removed from V and 6 bases from J, the gap between germline ends came to 10 bases. Germline V gene lookup returns CDR1 SGHRS and CDR2 YFSETQ. In DNA, the CDR3 is TGCGCCAGCAGCTCTCAGGGGAGCAATGAGCAGTTCTTC. The encoded protein is CASSSQGSNEQFF.

The chain is built from TRBV10-2 and TRBJ2-5; the D gene is possibly TRBD2 (5 bases). Deletions cut 5 bases from V and 5 bases from J, with 12 bases between. The CDR3 loop spans 13 amino acids. In germline, CDR1 is WSHSY, CDR2 SAAADI. The CDR3 loop is CASSQAGLETQYF. The CDR3 DNA follows: TGCGCCAGCAGTCAGGCGGGCCTGGAGACCCAGTACTTC.

This clone was seen just once. V gene TRBV15 combines with J gene TRBJ1-1; possibly TRBD1 for D (6 bases). The V gene lost 5 bases and the J gene lost 5 bases, with 18 bases spanning the gap. Germline V gives CDR1 LNHNV, CDR2 YYDKDF (reference sequence). CDR3 length: 15 residues. CDR3 bases: TGTGCCACCAGCGGACTGATACAGGGTCCAACTGAAGCTTTCTTT. Translated: CATSGLIQGPTEAFF.

V gene TRBV28 combines with J gene TRBJ2-2; D is unresolved. The ends were cut back, 5 bases at V and 0 bases at J, with 4 bases in the middle. The length of the CDR3 is 13 residues. From germline, CDR1 is MDHEN and CDR2 SYDVKM. CDR3 sequence: CASSRANTGELFF. The CDR3 DNA reads TGTGCCAGCAGTCGGGCGAACACCGGGGAGCTGTTTTTT.

This clone has more than one count but fewer than ten. The chain uses TRBV28 and TRBJ2-7; D might be TRBD1 (6 bases). CDR3 length: 14 amino acids. CDR1 is MDHEN, CDR2 SYDVKM, per germline. Deletions cut 6 bases from V and 0 bases from J, with 12 bases between. The CDR3 DNA reads as TGTGCCAGCAGCTGGACAGTCAGCTCCTACGAGCAGTACTTC. Amino acids: CASSWTVSSYEQYF.

The V call is TRBV5-1, the J call TRBJ2-2; 8 bases align to TRBD1. Losses at the gene ends were 4 bases for V and 0 bases for J; bases not matched to a gene: 2. The CDR3 sequence is 15 residues long. The germline V gene encodes CDR1 SGHRS and CDR2 YFSETQ. The CDR3 loop is CASSPRGPNTGELFF. The CDR3 nucleotides read TGCGCCAGCAGCCCCAGGGGGCCGAACACCGGGGAGCTGTTTTTT.

J is TRBJ2-7 and V is TRBV15; tentative D call: TRBD1 (5 bases). Germline CDR1 is LNHNV and CDR2 is YYDKDF (reference sequence). This CDR3 region has 11 residues. The V gene lost 8 bases and the J gene lost 9 bases, with 14 bases spanning the gap. CDR3 sequence: CATVGRRGQYF. DNA for the CDR3: TGTGCCACCGTGGGCCGAAGGGGGCAGTACTTC.

This chain joins TRBV11-2 and TRBJ2-1; D ambiguous. Trimming shortened V by 0 bases and J by 12 bases, and 12 bases separated the two germline ends. There are 13 residues in the CDR3. Per the germline V gene, CDR1 is SGHAT and CDR2 is FQNNGV. The CDR3 protein is CASSLERTLTQFF. The CDR3 nucleotides read TGTGCCAGCAGCTTAGAAAGGACGCTGACGCAGTTCTTC.

J is TRBJ2-7 and V is TRBV2; D unclear. Germline CDR1 and CDR2: SNHLY and FYNNEI. V lost 7 bases to trimming and J lost 7 bases, with 14 bases between them. This CDR3 is 12 amino acids long. The CDR3 is CASTGLQWEQYF. The DNA for the CDR3 is TGTGCCAGCACCGGGCTTCAATGGGAGCAGTACTTC.

This clone appeared a single time. The chain links TRBV6-1 to TRBJ2-3, with D maybe TRBD1 (5 bases). Germline CDR1 and CDR2: MNHNS and SASEGT. The CDR3 totals 13 residues. The ends were cut back, 5 bases at V and 2 bases at J, with 8 bases in the middle. For the CDR3, the DNA is TGTGCCAGCAGTAGACAGTTCACAGATACGCAGTATTTT. Translating gives CASSRQFTDTQYF.

This clone was counted once. The rearrangement joins TRBV18 to TRBJ1-3; D unresolved. Germline CDR1 reads KGHSH; CDR2 reads LQKENI. The V gene lost 6 bases and the J gene lost 7 bases, with 10 bases spanning the gap. The CDR3 length is 12 residues. This CDR3 is CASSTRENTIYF. The CDR3 DNA reads as TGTGCCAGCTCCACAAGGGAGAACACCATATATTTT. Combining the CDR3 with reference TRBV18 and TRBJ1-3 gives the whole variable domain NAGVMQNPRHLVRRRGQEARLRCSPMKGHSHVYWYRQLPEEGLKFMVYLQKENIIDESGMPKERFSAEFPKEGPSILRIQQVVRGDSAAYFCASSTRENTIYFGEGSWLTVV.

The rearrangement joins TRBV10-3 to TRBJ1-1, with D unresolved. Germline lookup yields CDR1 ENHRY and CDR2 SYGVKD. Trimming stripped 0 bases from V and 1 base from J, with 9 bases between. The CDR3 has 15 residues. CDR3: CAISESSQQNTEAFF. CDR3 nucleotides: TGTGCCATCAGTGAGTCTTCACAGCAGAACACTGAAGCTTTCTTT.

This chain uses TRBV14 with TRBJ2-1; TRBD2 aligns across 16 bases. There are 19 residues in the CDR3. Germline V gene lookup returns CDR1 SGHDN and CDR2 FVKESK. V was pared by 0 bases and J by 8 bases, with 10 bases of the junction left unmatched. CDR3 nucleotide sequence: TGTGCCAGCAGCCAAGATTCGGGACTAGCGGGAGGGGTAGAGGATGAGCAGTTCTTC. Protein product: CASSQDSGLAGGVEDEQFF.

The chain recombines TRBV5-8 with TRBJ1-5, with D maybe TRBD1 (6 bases). The CDR3 extends over 16 amino acids. Germline V gives CDR1 SGHTS, CDR2 YDEGEE. V was shortened by 3 bases and J by 5 bases, with 18 bases between the two germline ends. The CDR3 sequence: CASSSGHGWYHQPQHF. The DNA for the CDR3 is TGTGCCAGCAGCTCGGGACACGGTTGGTACCATCAGCCCCAGCATTTT.